Listed here are 13 T cell receptor beta chains from one sample, sequenced in a study of response to subunit inactivated influenza vaccine. Via MiXCR, TCRdb re-called the RT-PCR reads, giving one row per CDR3 protein. This sample carries about 620,000 distinct CDR3 sequences, about an eighth of them seen once, and the ten largest clones take 10%. The sequences come from PBMCs from blood, collected on the day of vaccination. These receptor sequences come from a man between 50 and 59 years old who received an inactivated influenza vaccine.

The chain combines TRBV6-5 with TRBJ1-1; D call uncertain. There are 15 residues in the CDR3. Trimming stripped 2 bases from V and 0 bases from J, with 10 bases between. Germline CDR1 and CDR2: MNHEY and SVGAGI. In nucleotides, the CDR3 is TGTGCCAGCAGTTACGATCCCAGGCTGAACACTGAAGCTTTCTTT. This encodes CASSYDPRLNTEAFF.

This clonotype has more than one count but fewer than ten. This chain uses TRBV6-2 or TRBV6-3 with TRBJ2-7; D is unresolved. The CDR3 is 15 residues long. V was cut by 4 bases and J by 4 bases, with 17 bases left in between. Germline-derived CDR1 and CDR2 are MNHEY and SVGEGT. CDR3 sequence (DNA): TGTGCCAGCAGTTCGGTTGAGGATGAAACTTACGAGCAGTACTTC. Its translation: CASSSVEDETYEQYF.

This clonotype turned up a few times. The genes are TRBV20-1 and TRBJ2-1; 12 nucleotides match TRBD1. Germline CDR1 is DFQATT and CDR2 is SNEGSKA (reference sequence). This CDR3 is 15 amino acids long. V gave up 1 base and J gave up 7 bases; unmatched junction bases: 5. This CDR3 is CSARAGTGGANEQFF. As DNA, the CDR3 is TGCAGTGCTAGAGCTGGGACAGGGGGCGCGAATGAGCAGTTCTTC.

The chain joins TRBV12-3 or TRBV12-4 to TRBJ2-5, with D perhaps matching TRBD1 or TRBD2 (5 bases each). V lost 3 bases and J 1 base, leaving 15 bases between the germline ends. CDR3 length: 16 amino acids. The CDR3 DNA reads as TGTGCCAGCAGTTTGGCCGGGACGGGGACCCAAGAGACCCAGTACTTC. Translated, it gives CASSLAGTGTQETQYF.

Ten or more counts support this clonotype. The chain joins TRBV12-3 or TRBV12-4 to TRBJ2-7; tentative D call: TRBD1 (6 bases). V was trimmed by 6 bases and J by 5 bases, leaving 14 bases between them. There are 13 residues in the CDR3. The DNA for the CDR3 is TGTGCCAGCAGCCAGGGGTCAGGGGACGAGCAGTACTTC. Encoded protein: CASSQGSGDEQYF.

This clonotype was detected a few times. This sequence joins TRBV10-3 and TRBJ1-6; D may be TRBD1 (5 bases). CDR3 size: 15 residues. V gave up 0 bases and J gave up 9 bases, with 12 bases separating them. CDR1 is ENHRY and CDR2 is SYGVKD in the germline V gene. The CDR3 loop reads CAISESRGRSSPLHF. In DNA, the CDR3 is TGTGCCATCAGTGAGTCTAGGGGTCGGAGTTCACCCCTCCACTTT.

In its sample, this clonotype was seen a few times. The CDR3 loop reads CASSLSFSGNTIYF. CDR3 DNA: TGTGCCAGCAGTTTATCGTTCTCTGGAAACACCATATATTTT. The gene calls are TRBV12-3 or TRBV12-4 and TRBJ1-3, with D uncertain. CDR3 length: 14 amino acids. With 2 bases removed from V and 0 bases from J, the gap between germline ends came to 5 bases.

The rearrangement joins TRBV5-1 to TRBJ1-6, with D hard to call. V was cut by 0 bases and J by 8 bases, with 12 bases left in between. The CDR3 contains 15 residues. The germline V gene has CDR1 SGHRS and CDR2 YFSETQ. The CDR3 sequence: CASSLDSRRDSPLHF. Written as DNA, the CDR3 is TGCGCCAGCAGCTTGGATTCCAGGAGGGATTCACCCCTCCACTTT.

The chain combines TRBV9 with TRBJ2-7; tentatively, D is TRBD1 or TRBD2 (5 bases each). Looked up from germline, CDR1 is SGDLS and CDR2 is YYNGEE. The V and J ends lost 3 bases and 4 bases respectively, with 17 bases between them. The CDR3 is 15 residues long. Here the CDR3 DNA reads TGTGCCAGCAGCGATGGGACCACCTCTGGGTACGAGCAGTACTTC. Translation gives CASSDGTTSGYEQYF.

This chain links TRBV28 with TRBJ1-5; maybe TRBD1 (5 bases). V lost 7 bases, J lost 7 bases, and 20 bases lay in between. Germline values: CDR1 MDHEN, CDR2 SYDVKM. The CDR3 spans 15 residues. The chain's CDR3 is CASIKPAGADQPQHF. DNA for the CDR3: TGTGCCAGCATCAAACCGGCTGGGGCGGACCAGCCCCAGCATTTT.

The chain recombines TRBV5-4 with TRBJ2-2; 9 bases map to TRBD1. The CDR3 totals 16 residues. The V segment lost 4 bases and the J segment 3 bases; nucleotides outside the gene matches: 7. Per germline, CDR1 SGHNT and CDR2 YYREEE (reference sequence). The CDR3 nucleotides read TGTGCCAGCAGCCCCGGGACAGGGTTCCACACCGGGGAGCTGTTTTTT. Its protein is CASSPGTGFHTGELFF.

This clonotype was observed a few times. The rearrangement links TRBV24-1 to TRBJ2-7, with 12 bases identical to TRBD2. The CDR3 length is 14 residues. Trimming at V came to 9 bases and at J to 1 base, leaving 3 bases not matched to a gene. Germline lookup yields CDR1 KGHDR and CDR2 SFDVKD. In DNA form, the CDR3 reads TGTGCCACCCAGGGGACTAGCGGGTCCTACGAGCAGTACTTC. Its translation is CATQGTSGSYEQYF.

The CDR3 sequence is CASSMTTSRLGETQYF. CDR3 bases: TGTGCCAGTAGTATGACGACTAGCCGATTGGGAGAGACCCAGTACTTC. The V gene is TRBV19, the J gene TRBJ2-5; TRBD2 agrees at 7 bases. The trim removed 3 bases at V and 4 bases at J, leaving 11 bases unmatched. The germline CDR1 and CDR2 sequences are LNHDA and SQIVND (reference sequence). CDR3 length: 16 amino acids.